Sequencing of this T cell receptor (beta chain) was carried out in a study of CD8 T cells in ankylosing spondylitis. Regarding the study as a whole: For ankylosing spondylitis blood, a TCR beta motif of 7 or 8 highly homologous variants appeared characteristic. Disease-associated clones were reportedly significantly overrepresented in matched ankylosing spondylitis synovial fluid.

Details on this clonotype: Antigen unknown.

With V trimmed by 5 bases and J by 5 bases, 13 bases remained unmatched. Germline CDR1 and CDR2: MDHEN and SYDVKM. The CDR3 is 17 residues long. Preparation of TCR beta libraries was done by quantitative 5'-RACE with molecular barcodes. TCRdb reanalysed the 5' RACE reads using MiXCR and keeps one entry per CDR3 protein. Of more than 100,000 distinct CDR3 sequences listed, approximately 17% are singletons. The sequenced material came from blood, either unsorted or a sorted T cell fraction (not recorded which). This chain connects TRBV28 to TRBJ2-5, with TRBD1 identical over 11 bases. The receptor was derived from a male donor with ankylosing spondylitis. The CDR3: CASSIRVGTGGDETQYF. Here the CDR3 DNA reads TGTGCCAGCAGTATACGGGTCGGGACAGGGGGGGACGAGACCCAGTACTTC.